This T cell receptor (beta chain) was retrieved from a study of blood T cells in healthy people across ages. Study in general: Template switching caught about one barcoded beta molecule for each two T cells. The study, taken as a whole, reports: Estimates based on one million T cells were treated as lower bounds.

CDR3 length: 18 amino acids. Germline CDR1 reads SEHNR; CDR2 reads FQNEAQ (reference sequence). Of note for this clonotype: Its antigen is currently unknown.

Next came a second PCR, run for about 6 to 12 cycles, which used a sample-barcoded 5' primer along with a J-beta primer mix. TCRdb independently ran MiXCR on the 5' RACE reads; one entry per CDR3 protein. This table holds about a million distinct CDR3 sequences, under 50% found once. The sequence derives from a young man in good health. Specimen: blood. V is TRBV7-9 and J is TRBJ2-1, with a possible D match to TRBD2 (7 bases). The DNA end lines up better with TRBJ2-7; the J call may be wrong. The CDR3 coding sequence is TGTGCCAGCAGGGGGGGGCCTTCCTATCCGAGCTCCTACAATGAGCAGTACTTC. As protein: CASRGGPSYPSSYNEQYF.